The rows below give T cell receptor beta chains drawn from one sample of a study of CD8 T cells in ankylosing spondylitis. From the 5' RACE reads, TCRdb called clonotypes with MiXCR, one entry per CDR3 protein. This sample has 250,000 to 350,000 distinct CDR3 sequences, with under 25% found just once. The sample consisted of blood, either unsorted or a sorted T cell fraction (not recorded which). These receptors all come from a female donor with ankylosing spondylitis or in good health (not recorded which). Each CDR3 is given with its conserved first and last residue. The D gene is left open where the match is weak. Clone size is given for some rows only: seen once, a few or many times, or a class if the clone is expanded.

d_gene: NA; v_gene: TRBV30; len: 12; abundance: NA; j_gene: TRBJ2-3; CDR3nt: TGTGCCTGGAGTTGGGTAGGAGATACGCAGTATTTT; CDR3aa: CAWSWVGDTQYF
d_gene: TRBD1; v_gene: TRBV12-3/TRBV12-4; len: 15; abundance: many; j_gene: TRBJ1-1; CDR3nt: TGTGCCAGCAGGTACAGGGGATATGTAGACACTGAAGCTTTCTTT; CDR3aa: CASRYRGYVDTEAFF
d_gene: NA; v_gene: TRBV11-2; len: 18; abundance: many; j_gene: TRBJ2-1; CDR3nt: TGTGCCAGCAGCTTCCGCCTATGGGGACGGGAGACCCACAATGAGCAGTTCTTC; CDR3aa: CASSFRLWGRETHNEQFF
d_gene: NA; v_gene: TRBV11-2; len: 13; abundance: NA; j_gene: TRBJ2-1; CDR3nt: TGTGCCAGCAGCTCTGCTAGGGCTGGTGAGCAGTTCTTC; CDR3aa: CASSSARAGEQFF
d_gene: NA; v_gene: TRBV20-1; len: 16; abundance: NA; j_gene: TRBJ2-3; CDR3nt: TGCTGTGCTAGACCTAGGGGGGCCGAAGGAACAGATACGCAGTATTTT; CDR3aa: CCARPRGAEGTDTQYF
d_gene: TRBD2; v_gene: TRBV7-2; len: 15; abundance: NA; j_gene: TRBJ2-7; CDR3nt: TGTGCCAGCAGCTTACGTAGCGGGAGCTCCTACGAGCAGTACTTC; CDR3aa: CASSLRSGSSYEQYF
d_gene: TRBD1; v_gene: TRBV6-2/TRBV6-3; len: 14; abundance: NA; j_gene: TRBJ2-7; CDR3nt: TGTGCCAGCAGTTACGACAGGGGGCTGTACGAGCAGTACTTC; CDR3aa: CASSYDRGLYEQYF
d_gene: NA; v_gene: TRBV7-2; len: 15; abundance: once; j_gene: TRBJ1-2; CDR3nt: TGTGCCAGCAGCTCCCAAGGACAGAAGCACTATGGCTACACCTTC; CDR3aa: CASSSQGQKHYGYTF
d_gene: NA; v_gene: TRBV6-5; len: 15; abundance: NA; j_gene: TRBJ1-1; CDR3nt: TGTGCCAGCAGTTACGCGGGAAAAGAGAACACTGAAGCTTTCTTT; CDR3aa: CASSYAGKENTEAFF
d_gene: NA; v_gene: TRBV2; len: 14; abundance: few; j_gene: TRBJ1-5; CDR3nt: TGTGCCAGCAGCGCAGGGACCCGCAATCAGCCCCAGCATTTT; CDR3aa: CASSAGTRNQPQHF
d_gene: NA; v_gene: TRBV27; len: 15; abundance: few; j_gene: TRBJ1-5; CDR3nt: TGTGCCAGCAGTTTTAGCAGGGGTGGCAATCAGCCCCAGCATTTT; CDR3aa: CASSFSRGGNQPQHF
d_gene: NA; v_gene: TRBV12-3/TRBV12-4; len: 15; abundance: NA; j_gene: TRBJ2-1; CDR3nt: TGTGCCAGCAGGTTTAGGGAGGGGGCCTACAATGAGCAGTTCTTC; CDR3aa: CASRFREGAYNEQFF
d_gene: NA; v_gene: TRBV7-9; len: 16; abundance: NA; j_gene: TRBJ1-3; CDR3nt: TGTGCCAGCAGCTTAGCGGGCAGAATGCCTGGAAACACCATATATTTT; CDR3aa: CASSLAGRMPGNTIYF
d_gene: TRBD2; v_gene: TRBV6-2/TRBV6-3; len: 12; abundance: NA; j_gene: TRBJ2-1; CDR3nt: TGTGCCAGCAGCGGGAGGGGCGATGAGCAGTTCTTC; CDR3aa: CASSGRGDEQFF
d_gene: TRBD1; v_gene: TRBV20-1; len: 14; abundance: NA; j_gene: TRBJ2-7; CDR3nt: TGCAGTGCTAGAGACACCAGGGGGCGATACGAGCAGTACTTC; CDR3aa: CSARDTRGRYEQYF
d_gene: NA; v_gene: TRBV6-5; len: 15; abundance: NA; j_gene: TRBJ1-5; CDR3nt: TGTGCCAGCAGTTACGACAGGTATAGCAATCAGCCCCAGCATTTT; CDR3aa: CASSYDRYSNQPQHF
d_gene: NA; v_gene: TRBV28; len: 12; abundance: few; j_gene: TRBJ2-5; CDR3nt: TGTGCCAGCAGCTCGGGCTCTAACACCCAGTACTTC; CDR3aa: CASSSGSNTQYF
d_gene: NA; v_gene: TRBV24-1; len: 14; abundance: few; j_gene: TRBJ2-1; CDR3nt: TGTGCCACCAGTGGGTCGGGACTGTACAATGAGCAGTTCTTC; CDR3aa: CATSGSGLYNEQFF
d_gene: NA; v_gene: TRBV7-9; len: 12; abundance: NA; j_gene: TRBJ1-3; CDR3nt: TGTGCCAGCAGCTTAGTTGTAAACACCATATATTTT; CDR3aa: CASSLVVNTIYF
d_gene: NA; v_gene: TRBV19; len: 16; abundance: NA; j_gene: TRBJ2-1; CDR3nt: TGTGCCAGTAGTATACTGGCTAGCCTCTCCTACAATGAGCAGTTCTTC; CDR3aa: CASSILASLSYNEQFF
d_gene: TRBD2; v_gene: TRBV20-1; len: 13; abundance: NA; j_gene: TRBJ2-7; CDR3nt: TGCAGTGCCCCTGCTAGCGGGATCTACGAGCAGTACTTC; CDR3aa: CSAPASGIYEQYF
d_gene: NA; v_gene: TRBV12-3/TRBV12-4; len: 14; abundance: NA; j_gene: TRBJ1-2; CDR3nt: TGTGCCAGCAGTCGAGGCGGGTCTAACTATGGCTACACCTTC; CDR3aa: CASSRGGSNYGYTF
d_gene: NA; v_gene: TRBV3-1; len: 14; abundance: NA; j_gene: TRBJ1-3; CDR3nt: TGTGCCAGCAGCCAAGAGGAGCGCGGAAACACCATATATTTT; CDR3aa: CASSQEERGNTIYF
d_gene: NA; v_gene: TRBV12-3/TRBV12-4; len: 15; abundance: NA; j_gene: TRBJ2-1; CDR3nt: TGTGCCAGCAGTTTTGGGCTGGACAGCAACAATGAGCAGTTCTTC; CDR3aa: CASSFGLDSNNEQFF
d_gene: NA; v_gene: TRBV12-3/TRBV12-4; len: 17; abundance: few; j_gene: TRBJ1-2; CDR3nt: TGTGCCAGCAAGTCCAGGCGGGGGTCGGGGCGCGTCTATGGCTACACCTTC; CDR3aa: CASKSRRGSGRVYGYTF
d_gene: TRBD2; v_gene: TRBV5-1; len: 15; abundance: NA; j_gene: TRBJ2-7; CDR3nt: TGCGCCAGCAGCCCCGGACTAGCGTTAACCTACGAGCAGTACTTC; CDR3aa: CASSPGLALTYEQYF
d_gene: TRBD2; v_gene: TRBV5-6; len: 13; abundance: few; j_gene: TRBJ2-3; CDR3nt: TGTGCCAGCATGGGACTAGGGGCAGATACGCAGTATTTT; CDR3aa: CASMGLGADTQYF
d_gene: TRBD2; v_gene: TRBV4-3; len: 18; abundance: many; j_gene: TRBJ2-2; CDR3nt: TGCGCCAGCAGCCTCTCCCTTAGCGGGAGGAGTTACACCGGGGAGCTGTTTTTT; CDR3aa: CASSLSLSGRSYTGELFF
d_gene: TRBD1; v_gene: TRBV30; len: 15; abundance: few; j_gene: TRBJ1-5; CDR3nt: TGTGCCTGGGGGGAGGGGGCTCAGGGCAATCAGCCCCAGCATTTT; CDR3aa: CAWGEGAQGNQPQHF
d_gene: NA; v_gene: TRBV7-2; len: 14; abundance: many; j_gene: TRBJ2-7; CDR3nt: TGTGCCAGCAACCGGGGAGTGGGCTCCTACGAGCAGTACTTC; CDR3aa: CASNRGVGSYEQYF
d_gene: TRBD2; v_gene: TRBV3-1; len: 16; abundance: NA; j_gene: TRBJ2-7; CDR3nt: TGTGCCAGCAGCCGTCAAGGTACTAGCGAGATATACGAGCAGTACTTC; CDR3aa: CASSRQGTSEIYEQYF
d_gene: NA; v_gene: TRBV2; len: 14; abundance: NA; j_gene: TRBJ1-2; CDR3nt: TGTGCCAGCAGTGATGTAGAGGGTGGCTATGGCTACACCTTC; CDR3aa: CASSDVEGGYGYTF
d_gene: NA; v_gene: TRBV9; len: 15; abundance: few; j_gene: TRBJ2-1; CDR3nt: TGTGCCAGCAGCGTAGGGCGGGGGCCTCGGATTGAGCAGTTCTTC; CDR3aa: CASSVGRGPRIEQFF
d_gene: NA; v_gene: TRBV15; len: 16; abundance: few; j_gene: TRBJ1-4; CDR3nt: TGTGCCACCAGCAGGGATCTGGGGGCAACTAATGAAAAACTGTTTTTT; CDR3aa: CATSRDLGATNEKLFF
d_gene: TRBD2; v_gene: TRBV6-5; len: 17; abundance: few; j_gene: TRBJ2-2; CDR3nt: TGTGCCAGCAGTTACAGCCTAGCGGGAGGGAACACCGGGGAGCTGTTTTTT; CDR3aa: CASSYSLAGGNTGELFF
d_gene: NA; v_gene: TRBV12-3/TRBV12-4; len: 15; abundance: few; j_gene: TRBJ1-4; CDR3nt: TGTGCCAGCACCCGGGACTCAGGGACTAATGAAAAACTGTTTTTT; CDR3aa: CASTRDSGTNEKLFF
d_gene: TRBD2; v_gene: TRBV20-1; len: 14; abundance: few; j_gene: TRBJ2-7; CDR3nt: TGCAGTGCTCAGGGACTAGCAATGGGCTACGAGCAGTACTTC; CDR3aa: CSAQGLAMGYEQYF
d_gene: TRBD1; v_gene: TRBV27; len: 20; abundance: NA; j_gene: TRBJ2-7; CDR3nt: TGTGCCAGCCTCCATCGAATAAAAGATTTCCGGGACAGTCAGTACTACGAGCAGTACTTC; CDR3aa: CASLHRIKDFRDSQYYEQYF
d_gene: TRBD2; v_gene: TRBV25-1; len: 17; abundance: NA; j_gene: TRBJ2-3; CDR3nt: TGTGCCAGCAGTGATCGGGGCGGGAGGGGTAGCACAGATACGCAGTATTTT; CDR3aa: CASSDRGGRGSTDTQYF
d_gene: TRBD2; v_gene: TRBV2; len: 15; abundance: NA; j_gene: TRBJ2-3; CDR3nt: TGTGCCAGCAGTGAGGATTTAGCGGGAGGAGATACGCAGTATTTT; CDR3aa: CASSEDLAGGDTQYF
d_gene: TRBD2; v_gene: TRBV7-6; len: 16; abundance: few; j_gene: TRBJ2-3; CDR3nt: TGTGCCAGCAGCCCGGGACTAGCGGGAAGCACAGATACGCAGTATTTT; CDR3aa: CASSPGLAGSTDTQYF
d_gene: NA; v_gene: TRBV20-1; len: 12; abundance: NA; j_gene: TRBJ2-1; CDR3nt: TGCAGTGCCCCTGGGAAACCCAATGAGCAGTTCTTC; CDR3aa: CSAPGKPNEQFF
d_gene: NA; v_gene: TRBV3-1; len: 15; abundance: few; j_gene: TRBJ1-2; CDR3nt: TGTGCCAGCAGCCAAGGGACAAGAGCTAACTATGGCTACACCTTC; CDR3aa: CASSQGTRANYGYTF
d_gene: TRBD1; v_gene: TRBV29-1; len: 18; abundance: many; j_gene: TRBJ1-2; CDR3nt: TGCAGCGTTGAAGATGGAGGGACAGGGGGTATCTTTAACTATGGCTACACCTTC; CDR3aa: CSVEDGGTGGIFNYGYTF
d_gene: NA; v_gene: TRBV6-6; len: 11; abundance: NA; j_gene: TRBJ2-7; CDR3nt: TGTGCCAGCAGAGCGTCTGGGGAGCAGTACTTC; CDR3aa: CASRASGEQYF
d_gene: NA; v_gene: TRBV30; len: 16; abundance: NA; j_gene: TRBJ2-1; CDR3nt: TGTGCCTGGAGTGTACGGGGCTCGCCGGGTTACAATGAGCAGTTCTTC; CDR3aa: CAWSVRGSPGYNEQFF
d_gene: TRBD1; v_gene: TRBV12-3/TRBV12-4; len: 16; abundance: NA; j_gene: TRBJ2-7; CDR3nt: TGTGCCAGCAGTTTCGGGACAGGGGGAGGATCCTACGAGCAGTACTTC; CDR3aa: CASSFGTGGGSYEQYF
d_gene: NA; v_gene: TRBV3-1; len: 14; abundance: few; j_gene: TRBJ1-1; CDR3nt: TGTGCCAGCAGCCAAGGGGGGGGCCAAGAAGAAGCTTTCTTT; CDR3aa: CASSQGGGQEEAFF
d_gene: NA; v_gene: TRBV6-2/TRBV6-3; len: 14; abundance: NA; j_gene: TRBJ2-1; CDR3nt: TGTGCCAGCAGTTACAGCGGACCTTACAATGAGCAGTTCTTC; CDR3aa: CASSYSGPYNEQFF
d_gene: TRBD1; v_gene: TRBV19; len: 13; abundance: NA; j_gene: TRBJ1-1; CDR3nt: TGTGCCAGTAGTATCGCAGGGGGCGCGGAAGCTTTCTTT; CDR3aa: CASSIAGGAEAFF
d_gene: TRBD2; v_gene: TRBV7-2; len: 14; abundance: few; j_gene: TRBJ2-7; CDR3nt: TGTGCCAGCAGCACGGGACTAGCGCAGGGCGAGCAGTACTTC; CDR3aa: CASSTGLAQGEQYF
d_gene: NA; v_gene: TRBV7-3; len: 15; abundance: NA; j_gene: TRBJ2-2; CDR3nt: TGTGCCAGCAGCTTAAATGGGGGCGGCACCGGGGAGCTGTTTTTT; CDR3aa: CASSLNGGGTGELFF
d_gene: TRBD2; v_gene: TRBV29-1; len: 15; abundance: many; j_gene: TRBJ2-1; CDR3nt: TGCAGCGTAGCCTCGGATAGCGGGAGTTACGGTGAGCAGTTCTTC; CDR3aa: CSVASDSGSYGEQFF
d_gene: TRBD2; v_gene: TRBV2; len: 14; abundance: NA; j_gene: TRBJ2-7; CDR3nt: TGTGCCAGCTATCCACTAGCGGGAGGTTACGAGCAGTACTTC; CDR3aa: CASYPLAGGYEQYF
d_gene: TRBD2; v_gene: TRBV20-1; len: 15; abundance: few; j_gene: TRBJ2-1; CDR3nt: TGCAGTGCTAGGGGGTGGGGGACTAGCGGTAATGAGCAGTTCTTC; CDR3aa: CSARGWGTSGNEQFF
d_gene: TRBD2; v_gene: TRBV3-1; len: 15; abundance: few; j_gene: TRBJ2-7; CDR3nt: TGTGCCAGCAGCCCAGCTAGCGGGAGGACCTACGAGCAGTACTTC; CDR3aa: CASSPASGRTYEQYF
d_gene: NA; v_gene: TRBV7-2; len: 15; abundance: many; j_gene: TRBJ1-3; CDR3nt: TGTGCCAGCAGCTTAGCTCCATCATCTGGAAACACCATATATTTT; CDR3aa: CASSLAPSSGNTIYF
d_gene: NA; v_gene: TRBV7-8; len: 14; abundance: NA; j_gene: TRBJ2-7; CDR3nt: TGTGCCAGCAGCTTAGGAGGGGAAGTCATCGAGCAGTACTTC; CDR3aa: CASSLGGEVIEQYF